This T cell receptor beta chain was observed in a study of blood T cells in healthy people across ages. This clonotype was picked up many times. Combining a sample-barcoded 5' primer with a J-beta primer mix, a second PCR ran for roughly 7 to 11 cycles. A tag from a template-switch adaptor with 12 random nucleotides marked each cDNA molecule. MiXCR was run by TCRdb on the 5' RACE reads, yielding one entry per CDR3 protein. The sample holds 550,000 to 750,000 distinct CDR3 sequences, around 21% seen once. There were healthy Caucasian individuals from Russia, aged roughly 6 to 100, serving as donors. Each individual donor underwent a draw of ten milliliters of peripheral blood. PBMCs numbering at least 6.5 million were isolated per sample. This CDR3 has 14 residues. Trimming removed 2 bases from V and 1 base from J, with 9 bases in between. Per the germline V gene, CDR1 is SGDLS and CDR2 is YYNGEE.

The chain links TRBV9 to TRBJ2-5; D uncertain. The source is a man in his 70s in good health. Input material: blood. The CDR3: CASSVETSQETQYF. The CDR3 nucleotides read TGTGCCAGCAGCGTTGAGACAAGCCAAGAGACCCAGTACTTC.